The present entry profiles one T cell receptor beta chain with its context. No antigen is known for it. Trimming left V 5 bases short and J 0 bases short, with 17 bases between. Germline V gene data show CDR1 as LNHDA and CDR2 as SQIVND (reference sequence). The CDR3 has 18 residues. The data derive from a study of a mutant IDH1 vaccine in newly diagnosed glioma. Study-wide context: Treated patients, averaging approximately 40 years, were about 60% male and around 38% female.

Clones were sequenced by immunoSEQ multiplex PCR, and TCRdb holds only the in-frame ones, with some missing. The data hold tens of thousands of clones, with more than 75% observed a single time. Regarding time point: week 35, safety follow-up. Alongside topical imiquimod, each dose of vaccine comprised 300 ug of mutant IDH1 20-mer peptide. This rearrangement joins TRBV19 to TRBJ2-6, with D perhaps matching TRBD1 or TRBD2 (5 bases each). Source: PBMCs, taken from a glioma patient whose treatment included an IDH1 peptide vaccine. The receptor's source is a middle-aged woman with glioma. The CDR3 DNA reads as TGTGCCAGTAGTTTCGGATTTCGGGGCCCCTCTGGGGCCAACGTCCTGACTTTC. This sequence encodes CASSFGFRGPSGANVLTF. Full variable domain (missing parts from reference TRBV19 and TRBJ2-6): DGGITQSPKYLFRKEGQNVTLSCEQNLNHDAMYWYRQDPGQGLRLIYYSQIVNDFQKGDIAEGYSVSREKKESFPLTVTSAQKNPTAFYLCASSFGFRGPSGANVLTFGAGSRLTVL.